This is a list of T cell receptor beta chains from one sample in a study of blood T cell repertoires in COVID-19. Libraries were prepared by immunoSEQ multiplex PCR; TCRdb keeps only in-frame clonotypes and omits some of them. The table lists some 110,000 clones, roughly 87% of them singletons. The source material was peripheral blood. All receptors come from a man aged 50 to 59 with acute or convalescent COVID-19. The CDR3 runs from the conserved cysteine through the conserved F or W. Each record gives: clone size, V gene, D gene, J gene, CDR3 DNA, CDR3 protein. A D gene is named only where the DNA matches it firmly. Clone size is shown for a subset of rows, as once, few, many or a class of expanded clone.

size: few; V: TRBV27; D: TRBD1; J: TRBJ2-1; DNA: TGTGCCAGCAGTTTAGGGTCGCCACAGGGGGCAAACAATGAGCAGTTCTTC; CDR3: CASSLGSPQGANNEQFF
size: -; V: TRBV12-3/TRBV12-4; D: -; J: TRBJ2-3; DNA: TGTGCCAGCAGTTTTAGAGATACGCAGTATTTT; CDR3: CASSFRDTQYF
size: -; V: TRBV13; D: -; J: TRBJ1-1; DNA: TGTGCCAGCAGTCAGGGGAACACTGAAGCTTTCTTT; CDR3: CASSQGNTEAFF
size: once; V: TRBV28; D: TRBD2; J: TRBJ2-3; DNA: TGTGCCAGCAGTTTAGATGAGGGTAGCGGGAAAAATACGCAGTATTTT; CDR3: CASSLDEGSGKNTQYF
size: -; V: TRBV5-4; D: TRBD1; J: TRBJ1-4; DNA: TGTGCCAGCAGCCCCAAAGCAGGGGGTGAGGGAAAACTGTTTTTT; CDR3: CASSPKAGGEGKLFF
size: -; V: TRBV2; D: -; J: TRBJ2-7; DNA: TGTGCCAGCAGTGTTTTCCCTCAGGGGAGGGCTGGCGAGCAGTACTTC; CDR3: CASSVFPQGRAGEQYF
size: -; V: TRBV7-9; D: TRBD1; J: TRBJ2-7; DNA: TGTGCCAGCTTTAGGTTGGACAGGGGATACGAGCAGTACTTC; CDR3: CASFRLDRGYEQYF
size: -; V: TRBV28; D: TRBD1; J: TRBJ2-1; DNA: TGTGCCGGTTCAGGGGGCAATGAGCAGTTCTTC; CDR3: CAGSGGNEQFF
size: -; V: TRBV16; D: -; J: TRBJ2-1; DNA: TGTGCCAGCAGCCAATCGACAGCACTCGATGAGCAGTTCTTC; CDR3: CASSQSTALDEQFF
size: -; V: TRBV11-2; D: -; J: TRBJ1-2; DNA: TGTGCCAGCAGCTTATTGGGGGGGAACTATGGCTACACCTTC; CDR3: CASSLLGGNYGYTF
size: -; V: TRBV19; D: TRBD1; J: TRBJ2-1; DNA: TGTGCCAGTAGCCTAACGACAGGGTATGCCTACAATGAGCAGTTCTTC; CDR3: CASSLTTGYAYNEQFF
size: -; V: TRBV19; D: TRBD1; J: TRBJ2-7; DNA: TGTGCCAGTAGAGGGACAGGGGGAAGGTTGCAGTACTTC; CDR3: CASRGTGGRLQYF
size: -; V: TRBV3-1/TRBV3-2; D: TRBD1; J: TRBJ1-5; DNA: TGTGCCAGCAGTTTTACAGGGGCTGGGGGCAATCAGCCCCAGCATTTT; CDR3: CASSFTGAGGNQPQHF
size: -; V: TRBV9; D: TRBD2; J: TRBJ2-5; DNA: TGTGCCAGCAGCGCCTCGACTAGCGGACAAGAGACCCAGTACTTC; CDR3: CASSASTSGQETQYF
size: -; V: TRBV7-2; D: -; J: TRBJ2-3; DNA: TGTGCCAGCAGCCCTAGGGGGTACTCCACAGATACGCAGTATTTT; CDR3: CASSPRGYSTDTQYF
size: -; V: TRBV27; D: -; J: TRBJ2-4; DNA: TGTGCCAGCAGCCCTGGCGCGGGATTCTTAGCCAAAAACATTCAGTACTTC; CDR3: CASSPGAGFLAKNIQYF
size: -; V: TRBV5-1; D: -; J: TRBJ2-7; DNA: TGCGCCAGCAGCTCTTACCTGGGACAAACGACCCCCCACGAGCAGTACTTC; CDR3: CASSSYLGQTTPHEQYF
size: -; V: TRBV5-1; D: -; J: TRBJ1-1; DNA: TGCGCCAGCAGCCCGCGGCAACCAAACACTGAAGCTTTCTTT; CDR3: CASSPRQPNTEAFF
size: few; V: TRBV3-1/TRBV3-2; D: -; J: TRBJ1-5; DNA: TGTGCCAGCACCTCCGGCAATCAGCCCCAGCATTTT; CDR3: CASTSGNQPQHF
size: few; V: TRBV6-5; D: -; J: TRBJ1-5; DNA: TGTGCCAGCAGAAAGGACAGATTGTTACCCCAGCATTTT; CDR3: CASRKDRLLPQHF
size: -; V: TRBV30; D: TRBD1; J: TRBJ1-4; DNA: TGTGCCTGGAGAGGGACAGGGATTGGAATACTGTTTTTT; CDR3: CAWRGTGIGILFF
size: -; V: TRBV11-2; D: -; J: TRBJ2-3; DNA: TGTGCCAGCAGCTCCCAGGACGGACTCACAGATACGCAGTATTTT; CDR3: CASSSQDGLTDTQYF
size: -; V: TRBV9; D: -; J: TRBJ2-7; DNA: TGTGCCAGCAGCGCTACAGGGTCTAGGTTAGAGCAGTACTTC; CDR3: CASSATGSRLEQYF
size: once; V: TRBV7-3; D: TRBD1; J: TRBJ1-1; DNA: TGTGCCAGCAGCTTCAGGGACAGCGACACTGAAGCTTTCTTT; CDR3: CASSFRDSDTEAFF
size: few; V: TRBV20-1; D: -; J: TRBJ2-7; DNA: TGCAGTGCTAGTAATCCTATGACAGGAGACGAGCAGTACTTC; CDR3: CSASNPMTGDEQYF
size: -; V: TRBV24-1; D: TRBD2; J: TRBJ2-2; DNA: TGTGCCACCAGTGATGGGACTAGCGCGAACACCGGGGAGCTGTTTTTT; CDR3: CATSDGTSANTGELFF
size: -; V: TRBV5-1; D: TRBD2; J: TRBJ2-1; DNA: TGCGCCAGTTCTAGCGGGAGCTCCTACAATGAGCAGTTCTTC; CDR3: CASSSGSSYNEQFF
size: once; V: TRBV9; D: -; J: TRBJ1-5; DNA: TGTGCCAGCAGCGTAGAGCCGGTACCCAATCAGCCCCAGCATTTT; CDR3: CASSVEPVPNQPQHF
size: -; V: TRBV13; D: TRBD1; J: TRBJ1-6; DNA: TGTGCCAGCAGCTTAGTGGGACAGGGCCATTCACCCCTCCACTTT; CDR3: CASSLVGQGHSPLHF
size: -; V: TRBV5-1; D: -; J: TRBJ1-5; DNA: TGCGCCAGCAGCTTGGCGGGGGCGGGGGAACAGCCCCAGCATTTT; CDR3: CASSLAGAGEQPQHF
size: -; V: TRBV19; D: TRBD1; J: TRBJ1-1; DNA: TGTGCCAGTAGCACCCAGGGACAGCTTGAAGCTTTCTTT; CDR3: CASSTQGQLEAFF